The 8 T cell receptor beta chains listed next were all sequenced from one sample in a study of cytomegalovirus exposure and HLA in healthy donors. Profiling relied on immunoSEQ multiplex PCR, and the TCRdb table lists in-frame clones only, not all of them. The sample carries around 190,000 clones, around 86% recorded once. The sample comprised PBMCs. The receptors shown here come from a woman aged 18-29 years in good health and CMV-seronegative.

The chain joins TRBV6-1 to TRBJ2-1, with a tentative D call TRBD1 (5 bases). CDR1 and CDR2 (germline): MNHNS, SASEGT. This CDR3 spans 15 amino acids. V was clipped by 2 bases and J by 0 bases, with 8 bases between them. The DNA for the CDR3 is TGTGCCAGCAGTGAATGGGGCAGCTCCTACAATGAGCAGTTCTTC. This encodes CASSEWGSSYNEQFF.

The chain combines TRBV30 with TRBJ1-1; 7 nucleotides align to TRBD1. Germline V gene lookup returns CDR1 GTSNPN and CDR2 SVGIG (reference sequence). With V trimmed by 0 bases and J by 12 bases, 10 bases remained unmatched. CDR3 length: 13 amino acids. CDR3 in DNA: TGTGCCTGGAGTGTAGCGGGGGACAGCCCTTCTTTCTTT. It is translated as CAWSVAGDSPSFF.

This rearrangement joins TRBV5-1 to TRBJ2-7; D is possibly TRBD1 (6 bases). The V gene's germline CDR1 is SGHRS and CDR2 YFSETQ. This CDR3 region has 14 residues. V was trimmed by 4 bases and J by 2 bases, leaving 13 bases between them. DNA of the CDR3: TGCGCCAGCAGCCCCCAGCAGGGGACCTACGAGCAGTACTTC. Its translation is CASSPQQGTYEQYF.

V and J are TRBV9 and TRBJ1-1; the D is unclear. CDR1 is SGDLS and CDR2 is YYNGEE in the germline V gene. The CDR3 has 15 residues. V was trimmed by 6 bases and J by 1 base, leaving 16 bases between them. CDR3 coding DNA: TGTGCCAGCACGAGGGAGGGCAATTGGAACACTGAAGCTTTCTTT. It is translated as CASTREGNWNTEAFF.

The CDR3 spells CASRLASEQFF. The CDR3 DNA follows: TGTGCCAGCAGACTAGCGTCTGAGCAGTTCTTC. The rearrangement links TRBV25-1 to TRBJ2-1, with TRBD2 identical over 7 bases. The J segment lost 9 bases and the V segment lost 6 bases, leaving 2 bases of the junction unmatched. Germline CDR1 reads MGHDK; CDR2 reads SYGVNS. CDR3 size: 11 residues. The whole variable domain, filled in from reference TRBV25-1 and TRBJ2-1, reads EADIYQTPRYLVIGTGKKITLECSQTMGHDKMYWYQQDPGMELHLIHYSYGVNSTEKGDLSSESTVSRIRTEHFPLTLESARPSHTSQYLCASRLASEQFFGPGTRLTVL.

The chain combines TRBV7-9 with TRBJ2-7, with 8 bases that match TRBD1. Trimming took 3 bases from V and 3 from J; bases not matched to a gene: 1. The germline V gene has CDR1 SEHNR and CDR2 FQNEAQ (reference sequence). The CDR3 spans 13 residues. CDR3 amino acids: CASSLGQVYEQYF. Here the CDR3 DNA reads TGTGCCAGCAGCTTGGGACAGGTCTACGAGCAGTACTTC.

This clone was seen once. CDR3 DNA: TGTGCCAGCTCACCACCCGGGACAGGGGGATTGGCAGATACGCAGTATTTT. This gives the protein CASSPPGTGGLADTQYF. The chain carries TRBV18 and TRBJ2-3; 11 nucleotides align to TRBD1. This CDR3 is 17 amino acids long. Germline CDR1 is KGHSH and CDR2 is LQKENI. V lost 0 bases, J lost 4 bases, and 6 bases stayed unmatched.

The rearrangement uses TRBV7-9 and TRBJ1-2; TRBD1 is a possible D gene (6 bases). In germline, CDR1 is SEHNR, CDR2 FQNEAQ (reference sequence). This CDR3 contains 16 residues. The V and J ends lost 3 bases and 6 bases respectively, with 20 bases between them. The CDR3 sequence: CASSFGATAAGDGYTF. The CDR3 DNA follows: TGTGCCAGCAGCTTCGGTGCGACAGCCGCAGGGGATGGCTACACCTTC.